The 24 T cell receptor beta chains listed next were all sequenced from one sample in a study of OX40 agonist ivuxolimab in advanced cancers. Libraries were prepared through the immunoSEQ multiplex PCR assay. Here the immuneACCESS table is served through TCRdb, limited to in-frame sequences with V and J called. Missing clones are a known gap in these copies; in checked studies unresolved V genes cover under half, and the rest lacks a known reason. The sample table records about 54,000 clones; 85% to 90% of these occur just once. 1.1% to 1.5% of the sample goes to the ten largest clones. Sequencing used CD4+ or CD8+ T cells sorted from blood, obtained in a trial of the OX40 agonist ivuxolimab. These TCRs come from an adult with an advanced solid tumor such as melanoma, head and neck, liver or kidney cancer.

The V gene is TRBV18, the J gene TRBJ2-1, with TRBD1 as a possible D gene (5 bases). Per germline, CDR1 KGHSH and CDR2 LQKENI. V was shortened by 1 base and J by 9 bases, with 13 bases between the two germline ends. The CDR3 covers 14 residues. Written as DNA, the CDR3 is TGTGCCAGCTCACCACGGCTAGGGGCGACTGAGCAGTTCTTC. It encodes CASSPRLGATEQFF. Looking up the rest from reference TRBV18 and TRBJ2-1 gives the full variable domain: NAGVMQNPRHLVRRRGQEARLRCSPMKGHSHVYWYRQLPEEGLKFMVYLQKENIIDESGMPKERFSAEFPKEGPSILRIQQVVRGDSAAYFCASSPRLGATEQFFGPGTRLTVL.

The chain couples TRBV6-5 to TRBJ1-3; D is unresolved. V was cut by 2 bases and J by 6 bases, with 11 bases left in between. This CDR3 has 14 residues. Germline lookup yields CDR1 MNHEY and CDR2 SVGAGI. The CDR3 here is CASSYGSDPNTIYF. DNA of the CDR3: TGTGCCAGCAGTTACGGGTCAGATCCAAACACCATATATTTT.

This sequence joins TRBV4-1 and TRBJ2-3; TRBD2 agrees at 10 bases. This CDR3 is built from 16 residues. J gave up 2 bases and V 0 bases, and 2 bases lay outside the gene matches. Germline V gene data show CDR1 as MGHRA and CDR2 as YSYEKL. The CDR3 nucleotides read TGCGCCAGCAGCCAAGAACTAGCGGGGACCACAGATACGCAGTATTTT. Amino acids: CASSQELAGTTDTQYF.

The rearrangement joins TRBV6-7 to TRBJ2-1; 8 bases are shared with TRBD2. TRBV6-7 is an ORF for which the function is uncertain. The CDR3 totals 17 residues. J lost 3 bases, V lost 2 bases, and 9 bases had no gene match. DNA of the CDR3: TGTGCCAGCAGTTACCGATCCAGCGGGAGCGGCTACAATGAGCAGTTCTTC. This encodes CASSYRSSGSGYNEQFF.

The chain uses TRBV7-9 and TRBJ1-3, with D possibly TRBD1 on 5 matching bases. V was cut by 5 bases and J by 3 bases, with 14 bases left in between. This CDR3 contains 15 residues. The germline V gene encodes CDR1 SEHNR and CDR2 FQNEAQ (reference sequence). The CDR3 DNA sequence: TGTGCCAGCAGCGGCCGCCAGGGCCTTGGAAACACCATATATTTT. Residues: CASSGRQGLGNTIYF. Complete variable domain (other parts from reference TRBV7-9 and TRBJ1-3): DTGVSQNPRHKITKRGQNVTFRCDPISEHNRLYWYRQTLGQGPEFLTYFQNEAQLEKSRLLSDRFSAERPKGSFSTLEIQRTEQGDSAMYLCASSGRQGLGNTIYFGEGSWLTVV.

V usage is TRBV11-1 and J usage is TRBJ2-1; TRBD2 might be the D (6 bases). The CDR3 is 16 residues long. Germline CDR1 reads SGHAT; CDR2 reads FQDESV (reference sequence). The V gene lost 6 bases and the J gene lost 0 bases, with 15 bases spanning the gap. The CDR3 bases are TGTGCCAGCAGAGTTACGGCGGGATCCTCCTACAATGAGCAGTTCTTC. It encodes CASRVTAGSSYNEQFF.

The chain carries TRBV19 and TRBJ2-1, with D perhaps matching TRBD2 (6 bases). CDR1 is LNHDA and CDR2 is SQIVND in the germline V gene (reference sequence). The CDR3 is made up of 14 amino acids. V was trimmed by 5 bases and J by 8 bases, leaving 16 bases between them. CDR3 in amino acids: CASSLRLVVDEQFF. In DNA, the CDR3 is TGTGCCAGTAGTCTCCGACTAGTTGTTGATGAGCAGTTCTTC.

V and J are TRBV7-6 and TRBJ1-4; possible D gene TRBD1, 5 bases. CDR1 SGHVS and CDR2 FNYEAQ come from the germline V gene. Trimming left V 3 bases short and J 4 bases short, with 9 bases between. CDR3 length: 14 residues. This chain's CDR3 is CASSLGRLNEKLFF. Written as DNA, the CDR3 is TGTGCCAGCAGCTTGGGACGTCTTAATGAAAAACTGTTTTTT.

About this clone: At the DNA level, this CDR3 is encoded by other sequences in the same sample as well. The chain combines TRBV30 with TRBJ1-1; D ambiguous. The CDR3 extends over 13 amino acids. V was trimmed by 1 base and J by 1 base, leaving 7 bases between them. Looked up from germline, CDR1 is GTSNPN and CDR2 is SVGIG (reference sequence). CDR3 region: CAWSAQGNTEAFF. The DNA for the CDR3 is TGTGCCTGGAGTGCCCAAGGGAACACTGAAGCTTTCTTT.

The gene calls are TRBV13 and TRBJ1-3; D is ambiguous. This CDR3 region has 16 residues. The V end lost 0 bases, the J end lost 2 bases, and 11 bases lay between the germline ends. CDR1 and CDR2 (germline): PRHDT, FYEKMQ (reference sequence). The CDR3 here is CASSLGLTATGNTIYF. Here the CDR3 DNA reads TGTGCCAGCAGCTTAGGCCTCACAGCGACTGGAAACACCATATATTTT.

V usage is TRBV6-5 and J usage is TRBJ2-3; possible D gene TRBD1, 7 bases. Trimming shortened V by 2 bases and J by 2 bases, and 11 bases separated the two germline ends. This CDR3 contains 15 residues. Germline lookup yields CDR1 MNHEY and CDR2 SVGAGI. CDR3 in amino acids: CASSYAGGYTDTQYF. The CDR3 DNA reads TGTGCCAGCAGTTACGCAGGGGGGTACACAGATACGCAGTATTTT.

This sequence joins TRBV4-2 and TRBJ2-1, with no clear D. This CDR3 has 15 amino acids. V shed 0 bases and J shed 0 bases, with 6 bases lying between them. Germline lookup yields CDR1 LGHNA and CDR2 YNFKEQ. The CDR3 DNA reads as TGTGCCAGCAGCCAAGAGTATGGCTCCTACAATGAGCAGTTCTTC. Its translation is CASSQEYGSYNEQFF.

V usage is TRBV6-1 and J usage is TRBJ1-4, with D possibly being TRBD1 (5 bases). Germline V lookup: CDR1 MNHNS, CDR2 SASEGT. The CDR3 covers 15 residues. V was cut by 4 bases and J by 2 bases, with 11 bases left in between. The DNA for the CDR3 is TGTGCCAGCAGTGCGCAGGAGGGGACTAATGAAAAACTGTTTTTT. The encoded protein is CASSAQEGTNEKLFF.

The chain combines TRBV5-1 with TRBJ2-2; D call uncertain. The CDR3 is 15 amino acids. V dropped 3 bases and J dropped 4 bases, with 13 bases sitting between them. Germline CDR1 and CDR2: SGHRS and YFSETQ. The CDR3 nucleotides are TGCGCCAGCAGCTCGGACGTAGACGGCACCGGGGAGCTGTTTTTT. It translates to CASSSDVDGTGELFF.

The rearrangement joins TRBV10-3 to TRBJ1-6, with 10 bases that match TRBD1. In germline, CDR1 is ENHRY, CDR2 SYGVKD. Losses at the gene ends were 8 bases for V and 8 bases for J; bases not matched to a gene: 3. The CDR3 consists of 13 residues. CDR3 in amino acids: CAIRGTGDSPLHF. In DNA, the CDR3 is TGTGCCATCCGAGGGACAGGGGATTCACCCCTCCACTTT.

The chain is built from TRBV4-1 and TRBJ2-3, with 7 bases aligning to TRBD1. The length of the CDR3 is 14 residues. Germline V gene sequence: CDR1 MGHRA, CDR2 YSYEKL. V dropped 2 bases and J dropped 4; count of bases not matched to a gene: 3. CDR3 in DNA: TGCGCCAGCAGCCAATACAGGGGCGCAGATACGCAGTATTTT. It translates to CASSQYRGADTQYF.

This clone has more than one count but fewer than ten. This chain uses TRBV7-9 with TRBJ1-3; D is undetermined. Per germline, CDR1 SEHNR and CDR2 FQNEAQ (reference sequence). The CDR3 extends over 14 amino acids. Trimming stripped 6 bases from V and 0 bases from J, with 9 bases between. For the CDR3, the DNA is TGTGCCAGCAGTTTACAGAGCTCTGGAAACACCATATATTTT. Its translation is CASSLQSSGNTIYF.

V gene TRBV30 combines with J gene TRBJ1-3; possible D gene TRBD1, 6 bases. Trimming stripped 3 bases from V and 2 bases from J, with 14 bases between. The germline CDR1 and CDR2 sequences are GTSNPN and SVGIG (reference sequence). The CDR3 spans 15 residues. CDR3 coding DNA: TGTGCCTGGAGCCAAGGGGGACAAACTGGAAACACCATATATTTT. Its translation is CAWSQGGQTGNTIYF.

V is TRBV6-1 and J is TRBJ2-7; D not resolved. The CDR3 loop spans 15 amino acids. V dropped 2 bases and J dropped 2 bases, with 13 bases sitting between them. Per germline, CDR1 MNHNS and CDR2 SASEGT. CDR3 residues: CASSEPQIKAYEQYF. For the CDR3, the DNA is TGTGCCAGCAGTGAACCGCAAATAAAAGCCTACGAGCAGTACTTC.

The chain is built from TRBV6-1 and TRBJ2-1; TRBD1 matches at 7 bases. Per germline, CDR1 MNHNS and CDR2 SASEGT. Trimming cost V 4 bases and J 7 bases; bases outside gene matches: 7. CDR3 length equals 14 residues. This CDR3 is CASSAKTGKNEQFF. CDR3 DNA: TGTGCCAGCAGTGCCAAGACAGGGAAAAATGAGCAGTTCTTC.

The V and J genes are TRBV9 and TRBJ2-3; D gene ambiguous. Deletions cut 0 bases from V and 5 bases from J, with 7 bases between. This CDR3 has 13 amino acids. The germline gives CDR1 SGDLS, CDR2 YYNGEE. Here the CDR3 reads CASSVGPGDTQYF. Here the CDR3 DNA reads TGTGCCAGCAGCGTAGGCCCGGGAGATACGCAGTATTTT.

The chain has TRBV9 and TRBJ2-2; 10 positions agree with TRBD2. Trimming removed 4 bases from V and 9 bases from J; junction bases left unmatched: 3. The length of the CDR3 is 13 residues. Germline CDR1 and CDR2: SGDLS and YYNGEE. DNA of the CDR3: TGTGCCAGCAGCACAACTAGCGGGAGGGAGCTGTTTTTT. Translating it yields CASSTTSGRELFF.

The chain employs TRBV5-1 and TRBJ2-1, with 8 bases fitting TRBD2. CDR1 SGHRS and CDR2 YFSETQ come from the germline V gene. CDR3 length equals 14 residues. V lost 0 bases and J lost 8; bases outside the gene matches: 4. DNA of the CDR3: TGCGCCAGCAGCTTGGAGCGGGAGTGGGATGAGCAGTTCTTC. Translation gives CASSLEREWDEQFF.

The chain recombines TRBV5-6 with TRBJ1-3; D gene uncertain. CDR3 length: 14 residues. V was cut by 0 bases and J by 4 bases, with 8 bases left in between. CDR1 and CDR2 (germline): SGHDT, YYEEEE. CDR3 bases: TGTGCCAGCAGCTTGGTGGACGGAGGAAACACCATATATTTT. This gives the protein CASSLVDGGNTIYF.